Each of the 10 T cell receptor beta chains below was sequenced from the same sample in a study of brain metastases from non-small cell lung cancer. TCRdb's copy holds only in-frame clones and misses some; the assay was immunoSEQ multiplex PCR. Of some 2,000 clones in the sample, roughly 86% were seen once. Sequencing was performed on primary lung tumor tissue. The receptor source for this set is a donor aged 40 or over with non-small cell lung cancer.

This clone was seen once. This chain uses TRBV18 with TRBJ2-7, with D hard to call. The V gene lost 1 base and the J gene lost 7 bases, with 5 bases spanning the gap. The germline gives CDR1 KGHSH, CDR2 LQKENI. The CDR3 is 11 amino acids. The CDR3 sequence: CASSPQFEQYF. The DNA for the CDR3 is TGTGCCAGCTCACCACAGTTTGAGCAGTACTTC.

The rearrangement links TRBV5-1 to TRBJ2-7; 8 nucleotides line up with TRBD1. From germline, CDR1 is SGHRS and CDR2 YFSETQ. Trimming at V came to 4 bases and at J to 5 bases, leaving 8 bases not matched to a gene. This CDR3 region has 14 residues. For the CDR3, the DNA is TGCGCCAGCAGCATAGGACAGGGCGCCGACGAGCAGTACTTC. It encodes CASSIGQGADEQYF. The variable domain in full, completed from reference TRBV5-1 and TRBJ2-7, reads KAGVTQTPRYLIKTRGQQVTLSCSPISGHRSVSWYQQTPGQGLQFLFEYFSETQRNKGNFPGRFSGRQFSNSRSEMNVSTLELGDSALYLCASSIGQGADEQYFGPGTRLTVT.

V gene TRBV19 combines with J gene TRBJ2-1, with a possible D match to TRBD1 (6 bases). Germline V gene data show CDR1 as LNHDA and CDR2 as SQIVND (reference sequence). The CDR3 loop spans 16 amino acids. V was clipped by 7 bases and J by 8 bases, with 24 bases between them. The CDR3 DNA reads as TGTGCCAGTACCCCCAGTTCCAGGGGATTAAGCTATGAGCAGTTCTTC. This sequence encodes CASTPSSRGLSYEQFF.

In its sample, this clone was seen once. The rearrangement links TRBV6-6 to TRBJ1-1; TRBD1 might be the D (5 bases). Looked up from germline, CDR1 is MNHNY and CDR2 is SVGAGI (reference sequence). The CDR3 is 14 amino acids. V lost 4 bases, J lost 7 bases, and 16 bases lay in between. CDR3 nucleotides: TGTGCCAGCAGTTCCCCCCAGGGTCAGAATGAAGCTTTCTTT. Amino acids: CASSSPQGQNEAFF.

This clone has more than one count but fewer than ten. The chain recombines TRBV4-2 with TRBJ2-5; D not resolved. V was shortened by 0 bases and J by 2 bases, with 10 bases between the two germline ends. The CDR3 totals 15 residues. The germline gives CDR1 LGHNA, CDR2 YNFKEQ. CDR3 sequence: CASSQEGMGQETQYF. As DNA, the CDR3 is TGTGCCAGCAGCCAAGAAGGAATGGGACAAGAGACCCAGTACTTC.

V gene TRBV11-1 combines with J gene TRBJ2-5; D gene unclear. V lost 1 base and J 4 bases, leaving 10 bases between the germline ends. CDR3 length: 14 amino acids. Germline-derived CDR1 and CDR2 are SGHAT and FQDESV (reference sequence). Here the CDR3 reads CASSLVAGRETQYF. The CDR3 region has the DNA TGTGCCAGCAGCTTAGTGGCAGGTAGAGAGACCCAGTACTTC.

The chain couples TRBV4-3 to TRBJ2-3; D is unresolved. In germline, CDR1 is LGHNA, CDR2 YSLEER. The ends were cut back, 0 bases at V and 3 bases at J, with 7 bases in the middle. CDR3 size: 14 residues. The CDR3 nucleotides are TGCGCCAGCAGCCAAGATCTAAGGACAGATACGCAGTATTTT. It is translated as CASSQDLRTDTQYF.

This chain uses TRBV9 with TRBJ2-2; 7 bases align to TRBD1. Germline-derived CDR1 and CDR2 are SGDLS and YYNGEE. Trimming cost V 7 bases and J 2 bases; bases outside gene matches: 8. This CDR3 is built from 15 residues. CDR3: CASHSGTANTGELFF. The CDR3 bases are TGTGCCAGCCACTCAGGGACAGCCAACACCGGGGAGCTGTTTTTT.

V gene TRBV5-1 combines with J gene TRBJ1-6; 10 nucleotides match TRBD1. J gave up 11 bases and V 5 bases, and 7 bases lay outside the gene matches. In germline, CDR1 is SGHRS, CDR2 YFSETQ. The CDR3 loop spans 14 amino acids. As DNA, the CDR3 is TGCGCCAGCAGATCCGGGACAGGGGAGGCACCCCTCCACTTT. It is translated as CASRSGTGEAPLHF.

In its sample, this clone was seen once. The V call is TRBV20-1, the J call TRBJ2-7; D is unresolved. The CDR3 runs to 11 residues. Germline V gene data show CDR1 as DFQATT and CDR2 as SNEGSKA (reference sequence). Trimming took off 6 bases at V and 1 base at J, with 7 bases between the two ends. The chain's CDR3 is CSARDSYEQYF. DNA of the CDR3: TGCAGTGCAAGGGATTCCTACGAGCAGTACTTC.